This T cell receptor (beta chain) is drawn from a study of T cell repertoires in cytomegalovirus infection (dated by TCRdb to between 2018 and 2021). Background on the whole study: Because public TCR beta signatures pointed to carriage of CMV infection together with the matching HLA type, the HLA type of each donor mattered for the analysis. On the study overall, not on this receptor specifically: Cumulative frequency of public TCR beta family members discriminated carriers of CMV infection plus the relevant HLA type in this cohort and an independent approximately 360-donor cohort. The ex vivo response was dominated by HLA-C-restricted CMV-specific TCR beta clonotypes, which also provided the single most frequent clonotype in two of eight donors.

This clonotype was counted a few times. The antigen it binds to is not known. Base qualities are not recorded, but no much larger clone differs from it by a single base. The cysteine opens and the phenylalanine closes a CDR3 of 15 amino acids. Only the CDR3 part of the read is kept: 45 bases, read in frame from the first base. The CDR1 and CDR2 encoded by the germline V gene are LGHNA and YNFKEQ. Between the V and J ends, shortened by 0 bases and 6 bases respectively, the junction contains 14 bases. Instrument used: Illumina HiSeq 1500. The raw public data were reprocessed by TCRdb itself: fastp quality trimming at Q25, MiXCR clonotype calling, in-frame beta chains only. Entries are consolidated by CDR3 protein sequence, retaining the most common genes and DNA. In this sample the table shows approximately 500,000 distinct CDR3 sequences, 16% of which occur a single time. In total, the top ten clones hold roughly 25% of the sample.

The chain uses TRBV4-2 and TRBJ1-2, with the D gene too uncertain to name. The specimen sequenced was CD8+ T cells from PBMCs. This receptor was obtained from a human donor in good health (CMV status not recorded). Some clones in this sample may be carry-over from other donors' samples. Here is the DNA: TGTGCCAGCAGCCAAGATCCGGGAGAGAGGGATGGCTACACCTTC. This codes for CASSQDPGERDGYTF.